The T cell receptor beta chain under discussion was sequenced for a study of spatial heterogeneity in lung cancer. Study-level background: Matched bulk RNA-seq yielded a T cell transcriptional module score. Counts of TCR transcripts in tumor regions correlated strongly with that score. The study, taken as a whole, reports: Of the expanded TCRs, ubiquitous and regional counts tracked the counts of ubiquitous and regional nonsynonymous mutations, respectively. For expanded intratumoral alpha and beta TCRs, counts tracked tumor mutation counts. Coverage of tumor T cells was estimated at around 7.7% for alpha chains and 13% for beta chains.

The CDR3 runs to 14 residues. The germline V gene has CDR1 SNHLY and CDR2 FYNNEI. V shed 6 bases and J shed 5 bases, with 13 bases lying between them. This clonotype appeared a few times. Its antigen is as yet unknown. One entry per CDR3 protein results from TCRdb running MiXCR on the 5' RACE reads. The sample includes 24,000 or so distinct CDR3 sequences, 8.8% seen only once; the top ten take 7.5% to 8%. Time point specified: sample taken at primary tumor resection. Sequencing covered unsorted whole RNA taken from tumor, nontumor lung or frozen PBMC. The source of this sequence is a male donor with early-stage non-small cell lung cancer. J is TRBJ2-2 and V is TRBV2; D unclear. This sample comprised lung tumor tissue, obtained at surgery. The CDR3 is CASSPRSLTGELFF. The CDR3 nucleotides read TGTGCCAGCAGCCCCCGCTCTTTGACCGGGGAGCTGTTTTTT.